The text below deals with one T cell receptor beta chain. This sample stems from a study of cytomegalovirus exposure and HLA in healthy donors. For the study at large: Samples from HLA-typed donors yielded approximately 88 million unique TCRs in an early data release.

Germline lookup yields CDR1 WSHSY and CDR2 SAAADI. V lost 4 bases to trimming and J lost 0 bases, with 10 bases between them. The CDR3 has 14 residues. Use of 60 Vbeta and 13 Jbeta primers characterized the PCR. Sequenced by immunoSEQ multiplex PCR; TCRdb stores in-frame clones only, minus some. There are 110,000 to 150,000 clones in the sample; about two thirds occur only once, and roughly 1.9% lies in the top ten. The TCR originated in a woman aged 60-70 years in good health and CMV-seropositive. Sequenced sample: PBMCs. The chain employs TRBV10-2 and TRBJ2-7; D is possibly TRBD2 (5 bases). CDR3 amino acids: CASSVRRDSYEQYF. The CDR3, as DNA: TGCGCCAGCAGTGTAAGACGGGACTCCTACGAGCAGTACTTC.